Listed below are T cell receptor beta chains from one sample, sequenced in a study of T cells in Graves' hyperthyroidism and ophthalmopathy. TCRdb re-called the multiplex PCR reads with MiXCR, one entry per CDR3 protein. The sample has 300,000 to 450,000 distinct CDR3 sequences; 17% are singletons. Source material: blood. Receptor source: a woman in her twenties or thirties with Graves' hyperthyroidism that later progressed to Graves' ophthalmopathy. CDR3s include the opening cysteine and the closing phenylalanine or tryptophan. Fields, in order: D gene, V gene, J gene, clone size, CDR3 DNA, CDR3 protein. D genes are given only for firm matches. Not every row has a clone size; where given, it reads once, few, many or a size class.

.,TRBV7-8,TRBJ2-5,many,TGTGCCAGCAGCGCGGGACAGATTGAAGAGACCCAGTACTTC,CASSAGQIEETQYF
.,TRBV5-6,TRBJ1-5,.,TGTGCCAGCAGCTTGAGGGGTCTGGGAAGCAATCAGCCCCAGCATTTT,CASSLRGLGSNQPQHF
.,TRBV6-1,TRBJ1-2,few,TGTGCCAGCAGTGTGATGGGCGGGGGCTACACCTTC,CASSVMGGGYTF
.,TRBV14,TRBJ1-3,many,TGTGCCAGCAGCCCGACACCCGACTCTGGAAACACCATATATTTT,CASSPTPDSGNTIYF
TRBD1,TRBV27,TRBJ1-4,few,TGTGCCAGCAGTTGGGACAGTGGCGTCCGAAAACTGTTTTTT,CASSWDSGVRKLFF
TRBD2,TRBV6-1,TRBJ2-1,many,TGTGCCAGCAGTGGCCCAGGGGCTAGCGGGAGGTTTGTCGGAGAGCAGTTCTTC,CASSGPGASGRFVGEQFF
.,TRBV29-1,TRBJ1-1,many,TGCAGCGCGGTCGACGCGGCTGAAGCTTTCTTT,CSAVDAAEAFF
.,TRBV29-1,TRBJ2-7,.,TGCAGCGTGCGCCCGGAGACAGAGCCCTACGAGCAGTACTTC,CSVRPETEPYEQYF
TRBD2,TRBV28,TRBJ2-7,many,TGTGCCAGCAGTTGGGGGACTAGCGGGAGTAGGTACGAGCAGTACTTC,CASSWGTSGSRYEQYF
.,TRBV5-1,TRBJ1-2,many,TGCGCCAGCAGCTTGAGGGGCGTCTATGGCTACACCTTC,CASSLRGVYGYTF
.,TRBV4-1,TRBJ2-1,many,TGCGCCAGCAGCCAAGCTCCTAACAGCATCAATGAGCAGTTCTTC,CASSQAPNSINEQFF
TRBD2,TRBV5-1,TRBJ2-5,few,TGCGCCAGCAGCTTGGACCCAGCGGGGGGAATACAAGAGACCCAGTACTTC,CASSLDPAGGIQETQYF
.,TRBV29-1,TRBJ1-1,.,TGCAGCGTTGAAAGAGGGCAGGGGATTGAAGCTTTCTTT,CSVERGQGIEAFF
TRBD1,TRBV12-3/TRBV12-4,TRBJ2-3,.,TGTGCCAGCGGATTGACAGGGGGCTGGACAGATACGCAGTATTTT,CASGLTGGWTDTQYF
TRBD1,TRBV20-1,TRBJ2-7,many,TGCAGTGCTCACCAAAACAGGGGCTACGAGCAGTACTTC,CSAHQNRGYEQYF
.,TRBV3-1,TRBJ1-3,.,TGTGCCAGCAGCCTCATTGGAGTGGGAAACACCATATATTTT,CASSLIGVGNTIYF
TRBD2,TRBV19,TRBJ2-5,.,TGTGCCAGTAGTTACACTAGCGGGGGGGCCCAAGAGACCCAGTACTTC,CASSYTSGGAQETQYF
.,TRBV25-1,TRBJ1-2,many,TGTGCCAGCAGTGAATTTGGGCGCAGTATGTCTGGCTACACCTTC,CASSEFGRSMSGYTF
TRBD2,TRBV9,TRBJ2-1,.,TGTGCCAGCAGCGTAGTGACTAGCGGGAGTCTGAATGAGCAGTTCTTC,CASSVVTSGSLNEQFF
.,TRBV25-1,TRBJ2-7,few,TGTGCCAGCACTAACAGGGCCGGGGCATCGTCCGAGCAGTACTTC,CASTNRAGASSEQYF
TRBD1,TRBV29-1,TRBJ2-7,few,TGCAGCGTTGAAGACGACAGGGTAGCCTACGAGCAGTACTTC,CSVEDDRVAYEQYF
TRBD2,TRBV6-1,TRBJ2-7,few,TGCGCCAACGACAATACTAGCGGGAGCTGCGAGCAGTACTTC,CANDNTSGSCEQYF
.,TRBV12-3/TRBV12-4,TRBJ1-6,many,TGTGCCAGCAGTCGACCTGGTCTGGCCCTCCACTTT,CASSRPGLALHF
TRBD2,TRBV20-1,TRBJ2-1,many,TGCAGTGCTAGGGCGGCTAGCGGGGGGGCACATGAGCAGTTCTTC,CSARAASGGAHEQFF
.,TRBV20-1,TRBJ2-5,.,TGCAGTGCTACTTGGGAGCAAGAGACCCAGTACTTC,CSATWEQETQYF